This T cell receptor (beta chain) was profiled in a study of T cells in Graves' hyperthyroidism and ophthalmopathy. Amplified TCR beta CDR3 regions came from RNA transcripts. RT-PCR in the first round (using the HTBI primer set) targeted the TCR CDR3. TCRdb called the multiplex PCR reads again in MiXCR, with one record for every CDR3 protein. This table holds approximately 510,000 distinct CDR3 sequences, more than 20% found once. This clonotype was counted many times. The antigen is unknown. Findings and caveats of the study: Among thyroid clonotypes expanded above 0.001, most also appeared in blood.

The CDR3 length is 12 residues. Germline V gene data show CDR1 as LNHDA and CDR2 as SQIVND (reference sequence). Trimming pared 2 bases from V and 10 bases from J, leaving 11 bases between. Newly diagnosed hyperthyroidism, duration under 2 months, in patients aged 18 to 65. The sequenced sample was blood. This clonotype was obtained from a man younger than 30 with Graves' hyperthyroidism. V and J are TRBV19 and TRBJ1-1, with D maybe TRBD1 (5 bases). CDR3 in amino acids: CASSISGGTAFF. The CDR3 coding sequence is TGTGCCAGTAGTATAAGTGGGGGGACAGCTTTCTTT. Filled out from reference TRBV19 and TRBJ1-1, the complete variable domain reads DGGITQSPKYLFRKEGQNVTLSCEQNLNHDAMYWYRQDPGQGLRLIYYSQIVNDFQKGDIAEGYSVSREKKESFPLTVTSAQKNPTAFYLCASSISGGTAFFGQGTRLTVV.